The rows below give T cell receptor beta chains drawn from one sample of a study of T cell changes during pregnancy in multiple sclerosis. TCRdb's table, derived via immunoSEQ multiplex PCR, lists solely in-frame clones and lacks some. Here the sample spans about 39,000 clones, almost 95% being singletons. Source: CD4+ T cells from peripheral blood mononuclear cells, taken after pregnancy. The receptors shown here come from a female donor with multiple sclerosis, enrolled in a pregnancy study. Both conserved end residues are part of each CDR3. Each record gives: D gene, V gene, clone size, J gene, CDR3 protein, CDR3 DNA. D genes are given only for firm matches. Expanded clones get a size class; other rows say once, few or many, or leave the size out.

TRBD2,TRBV5-1,once,TRBJ2-3,CASSPVGRATDTQYF,TGCGCCAGCAGCCCGGTGGGGAGGGCTACAGATACGCAGTATTTT
TRBD2,TRBV19,-,TRBJ2-3,CASTFTAGGPVDTQYF,TGTGCCAGTACCTTCACAGCGGGGGGGCCTGTAGATACGCAGTATTTT
TRBD1,TRBV5-1,-,TRBJ1-1,CASSLRTGTEAFF,TGCGCCAGCAGCTTGAGGACAGGCACTGAAGCTTTCTTT
TRBD2,TRBV5-1,-,TRBJ2-3,CASSSLQTSGSTDTQYF,TGCGCCAGCAGCTCGCTCCAGACTAGCGGTAGCACAGATACGCAGTATTTT
TRBD1,TRBV5-6,-,TRBJ1-4,CASSYDRANEKLFF,TGTGCCAGCAGCTATGACAGGGCTAATGAAAAACTGTTTTTT
TRBD1,TRBV19,-,TRBJ1-2,CASSRTGQGSGYTF,TGTGCCAGTAGCCGAACGGGACAGGGGAGCGGCTACACCTTC
-,TRBV2,-,TRBJ2-7,CASSERRAGSYEQYF,TGTGCCAGCAGTGAAAGGAGGGCGGGCTCCTACGAGCAGTACTTC
TRBD1,TRBV27,-,TRBJ2-3,CASSVLGQGASTDTQYF,TGTGCCAGCTCGGTTTTGGGACAGGGGGCGAGCACAGATACGCAGTATTTT
TRBD2,TRBV15,-,TRBJ2-2,CATSRISTSSGLHTGELFF,TGTGCCACCAGCAGAATTTCAACCTCCTCGGGACTACACACCGGGGAGCTGTTTTTT
TRBD1,TRBV27,-,TRBJ2-4,CASSLSTPPGDRVNIQYF,TGTGCCAGCAGTTTATCGACCCCGCCCGGGGACAGGGTGAACATTCAGTACTTC
TRBD2,TRBV19,-,TRBJ2-5,CASSLTSGGTQETQYF,TGTGCCAGTAGTTTGACTAGCGGGGGGACCCAAGAGACCCAGTACTTC
TRBD1,TRBV10-3,-,TRBJ2-7,CAISDGTGENYEQYF,TGTGCCATCAGTGACGGGACAGGGGAAAATTACGAGCAGTACTTC
TRBD2,TRBV5-1,-,TRBJ2-1,CASSLVPGTSGYNEQFF,TGCGCCAGCAGCTTGGTACCCGGGACTAGCGGATACAATGAGCAGTTCTTC
TRBD2,TRBV7-2,-,TRBJ2-2,CASSLDVAGGHTGELFF,TGTGCCAGCAGCTTGGACGTTGCGGGGGGCCACACCGGGGAGCTGTTTTTT
TRBD1,TRBV5-6,-,TRBJ2-5,CASSRDRGRGETQYF,TGTGCCAGCAGCCGGGACAGGGGGCGCGGTGAGACCCAGTACTTC
-,TRBV6-5,-,TRBJ1-1,CASSYGGRSTEAFF,TGTGCCAGCAGTTACGGAGGGCGATCCACTGAAGCTTTCTTT
TRBD1,TRBV19,-,TRBJ2-1,CASSIPPSVAGQGYNEQFF,TGTGCCAGTAGTATCCCCCCCAGTGTGGCTGGACAGGGCTACAATGAGCAGTTCTTC
TRBD2,TRBV27,-,TRBJ2-7,CASSLLSGGAYEQYF,TGTGCCAGCAGTTTATTATCGGGGGGGGCCTACGAGCAGTACTTC
TRBD2,TRBV5-5,-,TRBJ2-1,CASSLLRGGGTEQFF,TGTGCCAGCAGCTTATTACGCGGGGGGGGCACTGAGCAGTTCTTC
-,TRBV5-5,-,TRBJ1-2,CASSLIGGSRANYGYTF,TGTGCCAGCAGCTTGATCGGGGGAAGCCGGGCCAACTATGGCTACACCTTC
-,TRBV5-5,-,TRBJ1-3,CASSSISGNTIYF,TGTGCCAGCAGCTCTATCTCTGGAAACACCATATATTTT
-,TRBV25-1,-,TRBJ2-1,CASSNPGPGNEQFF,TGTGCCAGCAGTAACCCCGGTCCGGGCAATGAGCAGTTCTTC
-,TRBV6-1,few,TRBJ1-1,CASSVTDNTEAFF,TGTGCCAGCAGTGTAACAGATAACACTGAAGCTTTCTTT
TRBD1,TRBV2,-,TRBJ2-1,CASRAGQGGYNEQFF,TGTGCCAGCAGGGCAGGACAGGGGGGATACAATGAGCAGTTCTTC
TRBD1,TRBV5-5,-,TRBJ1-1,CASSLGGQGRTEAFF,TGTGCCAGCAGCTTGGGCGGACAGGGAAGGACTGAAGCTTTCTTT
TRBD1,TRBV19,-,TRBJ2-1,CASSMTGGSSYNEQFF,TGTGCCAGTAGTATGACAGGGGGCTCTTCCTACAATGAGCAGTTCTTC
TRBD2,TRBV10-3,-,TRBJ2-5,CAIRRGDQETQYF,TGTGCCATCAGGCGGGGGGACCAAGAGACCCAGTACTTC
-,TRBV30,-,TRBJ2-3,CAWRQTGSRRTDTQYF,TGTGCCTGGAGACAGACCGGGAGCCGGAGGACAGATACGCAGTATTTT
TRBD1,TRBV6-1,-,TRBJ2-7,CASSGRYRGQDEQYF,TGTGCCAGCAGTGGTCGCTATAGGGGGCAGGACGAGCAGTACTTC
-,TRBV18,-,TRBJ2-7,CASSPVQGSSYEQYF,TGTGCCAGCTCACCAGTTCAGGGTAGCAGCTACGAGCAGTACTTC
TRBD1,TRBV5-4,-,TRBJ2-5,CASSLGTGVSETQYF,TGTGCCAGCAGCTTGGGGACAGGAGTGTCAGAGACCCAGTACTTC
-,TRBV5-4,once,TRBJ1-6,CASSGADANSPLHF,TGTGCCAGCAGCGGTGCAGATGCTAATTCACCCCTCCACTTT
TRBD2,TRBV7-3,-,TRBJ2-6,CASSLSSGGGANVLTF,TGTGCCAGCAGCTTGTCTAGCGGGGGTGGGGCCAACGTCCTGACTTTC
-,TRBV19,-,TRBJ1-6,CASRDTVNSPLHF,TGTGCCAGTAGGGACACAGTAAATTCACCCCTCCACTTT
-,TRBV5-1,-,TRBJ1-1,CASSSTGGWNTEAFF,TGCGCCAGCAGCTCCACAGGTGGTTGGAACACTGAAGCTTTCTTT
-,TRBV6-1,-,TRBJ1-1,CASKLQQNTEAFF,TGTGCCAGCAAATTACAGCAGAACACTGAAGCTTTCTTT
TRBD1,TRBV28,-,TRBJ2-7,CASRGQGFYEQYF,TGTGCCAGCAGAGGACAGGGATTTTACGAGCAGTACTTC
-,TRBV6-5,-,TRBJ1-2,CASSYGTTWYGYTF,TGTGCCAGCAGTTACGGAACGACTTGGTATGGCTACACCTTC